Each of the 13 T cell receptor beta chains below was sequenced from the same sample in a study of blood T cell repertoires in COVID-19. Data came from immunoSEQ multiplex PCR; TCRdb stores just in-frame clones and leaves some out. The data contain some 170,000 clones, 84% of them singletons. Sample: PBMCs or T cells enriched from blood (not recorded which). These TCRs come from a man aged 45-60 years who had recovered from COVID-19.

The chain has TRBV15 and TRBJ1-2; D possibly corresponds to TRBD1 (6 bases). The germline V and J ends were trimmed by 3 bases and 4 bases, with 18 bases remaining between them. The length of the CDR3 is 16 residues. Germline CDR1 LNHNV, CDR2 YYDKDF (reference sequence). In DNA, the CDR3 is TGTGCCACCAGCAGGGGGACACCTCAATCCCTCTATGGCTACACCTTC. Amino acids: CATSRGTPQSLYGYTF.

The CDR3 is CAWSVILATQYF. In DNA form, the CDR3 reads TGTGCCTGGAGTGTAATTCTAGCGACCCAGTACTTC. The chain combines TRBV30 with TRBJ2-5; maybe TRBD2 (5 bases). The CDR3 has 12 residues. CDR1 and CDR2 from the germline V gene are GTSNPN and SVGIG (reference sequence). Trimming left V 0 bases short and J 7 bases short, with 9 bases between.

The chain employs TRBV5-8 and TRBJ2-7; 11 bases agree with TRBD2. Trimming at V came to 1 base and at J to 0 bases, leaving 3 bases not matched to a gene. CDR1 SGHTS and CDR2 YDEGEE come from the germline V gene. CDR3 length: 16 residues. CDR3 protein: CASSLLTSGGSYEQYF. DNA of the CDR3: TGTGCCAGCAGCTTGCTAACTAGCGGGGGCTCCTACGAGCAGTACTTC. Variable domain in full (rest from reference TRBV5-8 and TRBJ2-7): EAGVTQSPTHLIKTRGQQATLRCSPISGHTSVYWYQQALGLGLQFLLWYDEGEERNRGNFPPRFSGRQFPNYSSELNVNALELEDSALYLCASSLLTSGGSYEQYFGPGTRLTVT.

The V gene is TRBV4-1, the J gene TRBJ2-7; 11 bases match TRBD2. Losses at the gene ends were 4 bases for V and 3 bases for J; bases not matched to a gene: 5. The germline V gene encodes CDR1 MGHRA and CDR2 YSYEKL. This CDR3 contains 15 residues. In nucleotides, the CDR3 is TGCGCCAGCAGCCGGATGACTAGCGGGGTCTACGAGCAGTACTTC. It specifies CASSRMTSGVYEQYF.

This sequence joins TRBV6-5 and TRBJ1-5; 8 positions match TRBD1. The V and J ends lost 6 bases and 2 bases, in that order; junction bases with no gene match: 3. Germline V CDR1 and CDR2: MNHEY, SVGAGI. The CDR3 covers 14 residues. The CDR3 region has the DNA TGTGCCAGCAGGACAGGGGACCGCAATCAGCCCCAGCATTTT. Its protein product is CASRTGDRNQPQHF.

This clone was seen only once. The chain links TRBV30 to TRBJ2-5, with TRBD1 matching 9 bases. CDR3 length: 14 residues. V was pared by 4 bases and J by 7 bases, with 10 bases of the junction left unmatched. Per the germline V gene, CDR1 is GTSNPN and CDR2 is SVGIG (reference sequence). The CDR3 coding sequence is TGTGCCTGGACTCCGGGACAGGGTCGTTGGACCCAGTACTTC. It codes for CAWTPGQGRWTQYF.

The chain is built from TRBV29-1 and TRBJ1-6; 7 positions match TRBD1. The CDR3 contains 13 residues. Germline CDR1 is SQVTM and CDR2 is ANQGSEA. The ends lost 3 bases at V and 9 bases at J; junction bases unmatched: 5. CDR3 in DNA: TGCAGCGTTGACGGGACAGAGGGTTCACCCCTCCACTTT. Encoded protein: CSVDGTEGSPLHF.

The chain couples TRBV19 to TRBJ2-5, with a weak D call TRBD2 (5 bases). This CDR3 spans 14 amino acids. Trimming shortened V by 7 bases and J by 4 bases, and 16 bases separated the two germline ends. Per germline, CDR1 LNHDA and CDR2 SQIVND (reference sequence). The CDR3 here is CASNPNRGGETQYF. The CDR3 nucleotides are TGTGCCAGTAACCCTAATCGGGGTGGAGAGACCCAGTACTTC.

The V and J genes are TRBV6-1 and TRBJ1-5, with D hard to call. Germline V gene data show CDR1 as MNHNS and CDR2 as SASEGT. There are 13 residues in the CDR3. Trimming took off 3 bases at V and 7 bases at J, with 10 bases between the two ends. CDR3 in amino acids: CASSDTERQPQHF. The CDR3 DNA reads TGTGCCAGCAGTGATACGGAGCGACAGCCCCAGCATTTT.

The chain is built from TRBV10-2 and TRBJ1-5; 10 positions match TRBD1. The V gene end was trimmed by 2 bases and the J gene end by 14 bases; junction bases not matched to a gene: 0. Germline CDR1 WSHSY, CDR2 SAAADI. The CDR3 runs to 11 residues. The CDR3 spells CASSEGTGEHF. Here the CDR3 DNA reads TGCGCCAGCAGTGAGGGGACAGGGGAGCATTTT.

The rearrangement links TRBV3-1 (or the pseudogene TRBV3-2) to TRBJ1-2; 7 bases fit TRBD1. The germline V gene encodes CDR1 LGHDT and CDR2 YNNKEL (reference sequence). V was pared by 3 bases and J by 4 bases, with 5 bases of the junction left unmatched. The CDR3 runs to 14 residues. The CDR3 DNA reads TGTGCCAGCAGCCAGGTGACAGGGAGCTATGGCTACACCTTC. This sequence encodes CASSQVTGSYGYTF.

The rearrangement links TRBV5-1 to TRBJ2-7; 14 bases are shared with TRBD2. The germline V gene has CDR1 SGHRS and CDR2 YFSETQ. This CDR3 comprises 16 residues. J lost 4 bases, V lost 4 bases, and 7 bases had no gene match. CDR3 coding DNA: TGCGCCAGCAGCGAAGGGACTAGCGGGGGATATTACGAGCAGTACTTC. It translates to CASSEGTSGGYYEQYF.

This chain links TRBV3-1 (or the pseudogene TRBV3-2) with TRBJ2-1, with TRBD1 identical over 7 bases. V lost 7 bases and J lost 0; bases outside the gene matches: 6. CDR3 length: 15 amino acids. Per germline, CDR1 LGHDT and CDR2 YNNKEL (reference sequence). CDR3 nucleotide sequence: TGTGCCAGCAATGGGGGACAGAGCTCCTACAATGAGCAGTTCTTC. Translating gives CASNGGQSSYNEQFF.